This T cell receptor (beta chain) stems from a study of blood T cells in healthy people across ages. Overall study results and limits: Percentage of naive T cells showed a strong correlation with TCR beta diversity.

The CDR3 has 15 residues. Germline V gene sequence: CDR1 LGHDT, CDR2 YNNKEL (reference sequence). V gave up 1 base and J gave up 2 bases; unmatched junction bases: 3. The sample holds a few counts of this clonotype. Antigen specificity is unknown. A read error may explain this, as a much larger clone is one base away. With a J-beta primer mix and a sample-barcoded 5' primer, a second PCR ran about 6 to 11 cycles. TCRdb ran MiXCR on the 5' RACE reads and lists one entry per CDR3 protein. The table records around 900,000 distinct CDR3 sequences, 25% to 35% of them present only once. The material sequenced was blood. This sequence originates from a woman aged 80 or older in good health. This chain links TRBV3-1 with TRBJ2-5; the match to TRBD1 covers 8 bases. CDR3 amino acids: CASSQGTGLQETQYF. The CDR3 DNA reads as TGTGCCAGCAGCCAAGGGACAGGGCTTCAAGAGACCCAGTACTTC.